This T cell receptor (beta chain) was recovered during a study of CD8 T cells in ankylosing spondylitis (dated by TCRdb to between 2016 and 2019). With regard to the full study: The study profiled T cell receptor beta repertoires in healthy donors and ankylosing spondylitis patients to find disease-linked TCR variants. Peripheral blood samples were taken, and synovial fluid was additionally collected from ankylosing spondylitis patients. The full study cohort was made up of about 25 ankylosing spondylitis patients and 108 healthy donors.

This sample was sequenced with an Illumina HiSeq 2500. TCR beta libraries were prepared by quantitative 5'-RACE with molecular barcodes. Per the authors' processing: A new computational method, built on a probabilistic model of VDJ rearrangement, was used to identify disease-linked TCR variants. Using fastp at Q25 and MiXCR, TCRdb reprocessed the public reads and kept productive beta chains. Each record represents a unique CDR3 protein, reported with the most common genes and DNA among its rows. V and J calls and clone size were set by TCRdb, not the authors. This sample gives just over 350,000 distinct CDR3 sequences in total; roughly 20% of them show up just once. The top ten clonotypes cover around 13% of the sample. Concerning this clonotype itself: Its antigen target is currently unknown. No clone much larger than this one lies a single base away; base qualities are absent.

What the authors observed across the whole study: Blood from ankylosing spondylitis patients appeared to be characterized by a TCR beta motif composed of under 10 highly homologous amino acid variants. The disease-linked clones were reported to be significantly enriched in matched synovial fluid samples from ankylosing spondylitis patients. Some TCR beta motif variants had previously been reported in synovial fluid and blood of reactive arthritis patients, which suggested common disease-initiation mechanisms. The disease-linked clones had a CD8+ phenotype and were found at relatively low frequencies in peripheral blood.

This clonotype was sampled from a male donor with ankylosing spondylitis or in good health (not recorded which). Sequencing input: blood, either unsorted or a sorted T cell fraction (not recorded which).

This receptor has the CDR3 CASSPSRDYQETQYF. The DNA sequence is given as TGTGCCAGCAGCCCGAGCCGGGACTACCAAGAGACCCAGTACTTC. The sequence joins TRBV7-2 to TRBJ2-5; a tentative D call is TRBD2 (6 bases match). In the germline V gene, CDR1 corresponds to SGHTA and CDR2 to FQGNSA. V and J are truncated by 5 bases and 0 bases respectively, leaving an intervening sequence of 13 bases. The CDR3 goes from the cysteine to the phenylalanine over 15 residues. Left in the record is the CDR3 DNA by itself, 45 bases read in frame from the first base.